These 21 T cell receptor beta chains were sequenced from one sample in a study of blood T cell repertoires in COVID-19. Sequenced by immunoSEQ multiplex PCR; TCRdb stores in-frame clones only, minus some. The sample contains around 200,000 clones, more than 75% of which appear only once. What was sequenced was peripheral blood. Receptors were obtained from a man in his forties with active or convalescent COVID-19.

The rearrangement links TRBV7-2 to TRBJ1-5; D possibly corresponds to TRBD1 (6 bases). The CDR3 is 15 amino acids. Germline lookup yields CDR1 SGHTA and CDR2 FQGNSA. The germline V and J ends were trimmed by 1 base and 3 bases, with 10 bases remaining between them. The CDR3 DNA follows: TGTGCCAGCAGCTTAGTCGCAGGGGACAATCAGCCCCAGCATTTT. It yields the protein CASSLVAGDNQPQHF.

The V and J genes are TRBV3-1 (or the pseudogene TRBV3-2) and TRBJ1-3, with a possible D match to TRBD1 (5 bases). The V gene's germline CDR1 is LGHDT and CDR2 YNNKEL (reference sequence). The V end lost 4 bases, the J end lost 2 bases, and 15 bases lay between the germline ends. The CDR3 is 16 residues long. The CDR3 nucleotides read TGTGCCAGCAGCCCACAGGCCCCTGGCGCTGGAAACACCATATATTTT. Its protein product is CASSPQAPGAGNTIYF.

CDR3 amino acids: CASMAGFGTEAFF. The DNA of the CDR3 is TGTGCCAGTATGGCGGGGTTCGGCACTGAAGCTTTCTTT. The chain combines TRBV19 with TRBJ1-1; no definite D call. The germline V gene has CDR1 LNHDA and CDR2 SQIVND (reference sequence). The V gene lost 7 bases and the J gene lost 4 bases, with 13 bases spanning the gap. CDR3 length: 13 amino acids.

The chain joins TRBV5-1 to TRBJ1-1; no definite D call. The CDR3 loop spans 13 amino acids. In germline, CDR1 is SGHRS, CDR2 YFSETQ. V was clipped by 0 bases and J by 4 bases, with 7 bases between them. The CDR3 DNA sequence: TGCGCCAGCAGCTTGGACCAGTTCACTGAAGCTTTCTTT. Its protein product is CASSLDQFTEAFF.

V gene TRBV6-4 combines with J gene TRBJ2-1; perhaps TRBD2 as D (5 bases). V was cut by 6 bases and J by 5 bases, with 17 bases left in between. The V gene's germline CDR1 is MRHNA and CDR2 SNTAGT. This CDR3 has 15 amino acids. The CDR3 DNA reads TGTGCCAGCAGCCGGGAAGCCGGTGGGAACAATGAGCAGTTCTTC. Its protein is CASSREAGGNNEQFF.

This clone was seen once. V usage is TRBV4-1 and J usage is TRBJ1-6; TRBD1 might be the D (6 bases). Germline V CDR1 and CDR2: MGHRA, YSYEKL. CDR3 length equals 17 residues. Trimming left V 3 bases short and J 6 bases short, with 18 bases between. CDR3 loop: CASSHRAKQGINSPLHF. In DNA, the CDR3 is TGCGCCAGCAGCCATCGGGCGAAACAGGGCATTAATTCACCCCTCCACTTT.

This clone has only one observation. The chain couples TRBV19 to TRBJ2-7; D is unclear. The CDR3 extends over 12 amino acids. Germline assignment: CDR1 LNHDA and CDR2 SQIVND (reference sequence). Trimming pared 7 bases from V and 5 bases from J, leaving 12 bases between. The CDR3 coding sequence is TGTGCCAGTATCCCCCAGATAAACGAGCAGTACTTC. This sequence encodes CASIPQINEQYF.

This clone was observed a single time. The CDR3, as DNA: TGTGCCAGCAGCTTCATGACTATGAACACTGAAGCTTTCTTT. This translates into CASSFMTMNTEAFF. The chain has TRBV5-4 and TRBJ1-1, with D unclear. The CDR3 consists of 14 residues. Germline CDR1 is SGHNT and CDR2 is YYREEE (reference sequence). V was clipped by 2 bases and J by 0 bases, with 8 bases between them.

The chain joins TRBV4-1 to TRBJ1-4; TRBD1 agrees at 7 bases. Germline CDR1 MGHRA, CDR2 YSYEKL. This CDR3 comprises 16 residues. The V segment lost 3 bases and the J segment 1 base; nucleotides outside the gene matches: 5. The CDR3 coding sequence is TGCGCCAGCAGCCAGGTCCCAGGGGGAACTAATGAAAAACTGTTTTTT. It specifies CASSQVPGGTNEKLFF.

V and J are TRBV19 and TRBJ2-7, with D possibly TRBD1 on 5 matching bases. Germline CDR1 and CDR2: LNHDA and SQIVND (reference sequence). Trimming left V 4 bases short and J 2 bases short, with 15 bases between. The CDR3 totals 15 residues. CDR3 nucleotide sequence: TGTGCCAGTAGTAACCTCCGGACAAGCCCCTACGAGCAGTACTTC. It yields the protein CASSNLRTSPYEQYF.

The V and J genes are TRBV16 and TRBJ1-3; D not certain. Looked up from germline, CDR1 is KGHSY and CDR2 is FQNENV. Trimming shortened V by 5 bases and J by 0 bases, and 8 bases separated the two germline ends. The CDR3 runs 14 residues. The CDR3 loop reads CASSLQYSGNTIYF. CDR3 coding DNA: TGTGCCAGCAGCTTACAATACTCTGGAAACACCATATATTTT.

The rearrangement joins TRBV18 to TRBJ2-3, with 8 positions matching TRBD2. CDR3 length: 15 amino acids. CDR1 KGHSH and CDR2 LQKENI come from the germline V gene. Germline trimming cut 2 bases from V and 0 bases from J; bases unmatched to any gene: 1. CDR3 sequence reads: CASSPSGGSTDTQYF. In DNA, the CDR3 is TGTGCCAGCTCACCAAGCGGGGGAAGCACAGATACGCAGTATTTT.

In its sample, this clone was seen once. The gene calls are TRBV3-1 (or the pseudogene TRBV3-2) and TRBJ2-1, with D perhaps TRBD2 (6 bases). The CDR3 runs to 18 residues. V gave up 1 base and J gave up 0 bases, with 16 bases separating them. Per the germline V gene, CDR1 is LGHDT and CDR2 is YNNKEL (reference sequence). The CDR3 sequence is CASSQAWGGDSSYNEQFF. For the CDR3, the DNA is TGTGCCAGCAGCCAAGCCTGGGGCGGGGATAGCTCCTACAATGAGCAGTTCTTC.

The chain has TRBV4-3 and TRBJ2-1, with D perhaps matching TRBD1 (5 bases). CDR1 is LGHNA, CDR2 YSLEER, per germline. The CDR3 spans 15 residues. V shed 5 bases and J shed 2 bases, with 13 bases lying between them. CDR3 coding DNA: TGCGCCAGCAGCGATCAGGGATCCCCCTACAATGAGCAGTTCTTC. Translating gives CASSDQGSPYNEQFF.

This chain links TRBV9 with TRBJ1-3; no reliable D call. Per germline, CDR1 SGDLS and CDR2 YYNGEE. The CDR3 is 16 residues long. V gave up 0 bases and J gave up 0 bases, with 10 bases separating them. The CDR3 sequence is CASSVGPQDSGNTIYF. The CDR3 nucleotides are TGTGCCAGCAGCGTAGGGCCTCAGGACTCTGGAAACACCATATATTTT.

The chain has TRBV5-1 and TRBJ2-5; TRBD1 aligns across 8 bases. V dropped 4 bases and J dropped 4; count of bases not matched to a gene: 6. The CDR3 has 14 amino acids. Germline-derived CDR1 and CDR2 are SGHRS and YFSETQ. CDR3 amino acids: CASSNPDRGETQYF. CDR3 coding DNA: TGCGCCAGCAGCAATCCTGACAGGGGAGAGACCCAGTACTTC. Filled out from reference TRBV5-1 and TRBJ2-5, the complete variable domain reads KAGVTQTPRYLIKTRGQQVTLSCSPISGHRSVSWYQQTPGQGLQFLFEYFSETQRNKGNFPGRFSGRQFSNSRSEMNVSTLELGDSALYLCASSNPDRGETQYFGPGTRLLVL.

The chain joins TRBV19 to TRBJ2-3, with D hard to call. The CDR3 consists of 14 residues. The V end lost 1 base, the J end lost 2 bases, and 7 bases lay between the germline ends. In germline, CDR1 is LNHDA, CDR2 SQIVND (reference sequence). The CDR3 DNA is TGTGCCAGTAGTATAGGGCAGTTCACAGATACGCAGTATTTT. Translating gives CASSIGQFTDTQYF.

By share, this clone ranks as medium-sized (0.01 to 0.1%). The rearrangement links TRBV5-8 to TRBJ1-1; the D gene is possibly TRBD1 (5 bases). V gave up 0 bases and J gave up 7 bases, with 10 bases separating them. Per the germline V gene, CDR1 is SGHTS and CDR2 is YDEGEE. There are 13 residues in the CDR3. CDR3 residues: CASSLGGAGEAFF. The CDR3, as DNA: TGTGCCAGCAGCTTGGGTGGGGCAGGTGAAGCTTTCTTT.

This clone has only one observation. The chain is built from TRBV11-2 and TRBJ2-1; TRBD1 matches at 10 bases. CDR3 length equals 15 residues. Germline-derived CDR1 and CDR2 are SGHAT and FQNNGV. V was pared by 5 bases and J by 8 bases, with 9 bases of the junction left unmatched. The CDR3 loop is CASSGTGTGVDEQFF. DNA for the CDR3: TGTGCCAGCAGCGGGACCGGGACAGGGGTTGATGAGCAGTTCTTC.

The chain carries TRBV5-1 and TRBJ1-1; no reliable D call. Germline lookup yields CDR1 SGHRS and CDR2 YFSETQ. The CDR3 has 13 residues. Trimming shortened V by 5 bases and J by 3 bases, and 11 bases separated the two germline ends. CDR3 nucleotide sequence: TGCGCCAGCAGTGGCGGTTGGGACACTGAAGCTTTCTTT. Translated, it gives CASSGGWDTEAFF.

The genes are TRBV5-1 and TRBJ2-2; TRBD1 might be the D (5 bases). The CDR3 spans 15 residues. V was trimmed by 2 bases and J by 3 bases, leaving 11 bases between them. Germline CDR1 is SGHRS and CDR2 is YFSETQ. CDR3 sequence (DNA): TGCGCCAGCAGCTTAGCGACAGTTGACACCGGGGAGCTGTTTTTT. The encoded protein is CASSLATVDTGELFF.